The 6 T cell receptor beta chains below come from one sample, sequenced in a study of T cells in tumors after PD-1 blockade. This table comes from immunoSEQ multiplex PCR, and its TCRdb copy is limited to in-frame clones, with some not included. Of tens of thousands of clones detected, 70% to 85% appear once; the ten largest clones hold around 9.3%. The source was PBMCs, collected before anti-PD-1 therapy. These receptor sequences come from a human donor with advanced basal cell or squamous cell carcinoma (not recorded which).

J is TRBJ2-7 and V is TRBV28; TRBD2 matches at 7 bases. The length of the CDR3 is 15 residues. Germline values: CDR1 MDHEN, CDR2 SYDVKM. The J segment lost 2 bases and the V segment lost 5 bases, leaving 9 bases of the junction unmatched. The CDR3 protein is CASSPPWDYAYEQYF. In DNA, the CDR3 is TGTGCCAGCAGTCCCCCTTGGGACTACGCCTACGAGCAGTACTTC.

V gene TRBV2 combines with J gene TRBJ2-5; D gene unclear. Germline values: CDR1 SNHLY, CDR2 FYNNEI. Between the trimmed V and J ends, which lost 6 bases and 4 bases, there was a span of 21 bases. The CDR3 runs to 16 residues. The chain's CDR3 is CASRLTGSLTLETQYF. CDR3 nucleotide sequence: TGTGCCAGCAGGCTAACCGGGTCATTAACCCTAGAGACCCAGTACTTC. Full variable domain (outside the CDR3, taken from reference TRBV2 and TRBJ2-5): EPEVTQTPSHQVTQMGQEVILRCVPISNHLYFYWYRQILGQKVEFLVSFYNNEISEKSEIFDDQFSVERPDGSNFTLKIRSTKLEDSAMYFCASRLTGSLTLETQYFGPGTRLLVL.

V gene TRBV18 combines with J gene TRBJ2-5, with a weak D call TRBD2 (6 bases). Deletions cut 3 bases from V and 1 base from J, with 12 bases between. Germline CDR1 reads KGHSH; CDR2 reads LQKENI. CDR3 length: 15 amino acids. CDR3 residues: CASSPWGEIQETQYF. DNA of the CDR3: TGTGCCAGCTCACCGTGGGGGGAAATCCAAGAGACCCAGTACTTC.

In its sample, this clone was seen a few times. The chain has TRBV2 and TRBJ2-1, with a weak D call TRBD1 (6 bases). CDR3 length equals 11 residues. V lost 7 bases and J 10 bases, leaving 11 bases between the germline ends. CDR1 and CDR2 (germline): SNHLY, FYNNEI. CDR3 in DNA: TGTGCCAGCACCAACAGGGAGGAGCAGTTCTTC. Translating it yields CASTNREEQFF. Variable domain in full (rest from reference TRBV2 and TRBJ2-1): EPEVTQTPSHQVTQMGQEVILRCVPISNHLYFYWYRQILGQKVEFLVSFYNNEISEKSEIFDDQFSVERPDGSNFTLKIRSTKLEDSAMYFCASTNREEQFFGPGTRLTVL.

The chain couples TRBV2 to TRBJ1-2; the D is unclear. The CDR3 is 12 amino acids. CDR1 SNHLY and CDR2 FYNNEI come from the germline V gene. The V gene lost 5 bases and the J gene lost 7 bases, with 11 bases spanning the gap. CDR3 DNA sequence: TGTGCCAGCAGTCCAAGTCTGTCTGGCTACACCTTC. Translated, it gives CASSPSLSGYTF.

The chain has TRBV11-3 and TRBJ2-6; D possibly matches TRBD1 or TRBD2 (5 bases each). The germline V gene encodes CDR1 SGHNT and CDR2 YENEEA. The CDR3 spans 16 residues. Trimming left V 1 base short and J 4 bases short, with 11 bases between. The CDR3 bases are TGTGCCAGCAGCTTAGTGTTGGGACCCGGGGCCAACGTCCTGACTTTC. It is translated as CASSLVLGPGANVLTF. Combining the CDR3 with reference TRBV11-3 and TRBJ2-6 gives the whole variable domain EAGVVQSPRYKIIEKKQPVAFWCNPISGHNTLYWYLQNLGQGPELLIRYENEEAVDDSQLPKDRFSAERLKGVDSTLKIQPAELGDSAVYLCASSLVLGPGANVLTFGAGSRLTVL.